This TCR beta chain was captured in a study of CD8 T cells in ankylosing spondylitis. The CDR3 is 15 residues long. V lost 6 bases to trimming and J lost 8 bases; unmatched junction nucleotides: 12. Germline V gene data show CDR1 as SGHKS and CDR2 as YYEKEE (reference sequence). General study findings and limits: The study identified a TCR beta motif of roughly eight highly homologous variants that appeared characteristic of ankylosing spondylitis blood. Disease-associated clones were reportedly significantly overrepresented in matched ankylosing spondylitis synovial fluid.

In this sample, this clonotype turned up many times. What it recognizes is unknown. Quantitative barcoded 5'-RACE was used to prepare TCR beta libraries. TCRdb called the 5' RACE reads again in MiXCR, with one record for every CDR3 protein. The sample yields about 150,000 distinct CDR3 sequences, roughly 10% seen once. This TCR derives from a female donor with ankylosing spondylitis or in good health (not recorded which). J is TRBJ2-3 and V is TRBV5-5; TRBD2 matches 10 bases. Sequenced: blood, either unsorted or a sorted T cell fraction (not recorded which). CDR3 nucleotides: TGTGCCAGCACCCTGGGACTAGCGCGGTGGGGTACGCAGTATTTT. It is translated as CASTLGLARWGTQYF.